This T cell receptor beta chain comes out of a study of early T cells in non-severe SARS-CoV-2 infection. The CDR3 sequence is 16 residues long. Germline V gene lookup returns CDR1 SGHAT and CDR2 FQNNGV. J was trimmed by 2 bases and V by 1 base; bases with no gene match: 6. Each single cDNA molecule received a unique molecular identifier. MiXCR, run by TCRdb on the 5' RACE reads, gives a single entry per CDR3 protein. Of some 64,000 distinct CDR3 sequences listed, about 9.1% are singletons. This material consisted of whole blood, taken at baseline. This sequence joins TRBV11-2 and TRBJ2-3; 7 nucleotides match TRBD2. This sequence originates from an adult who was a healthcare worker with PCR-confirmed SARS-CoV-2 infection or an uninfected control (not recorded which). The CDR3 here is CASSLAASGTTDTQYF. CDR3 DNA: TGTGCCAGCAGCTTAGCTGCTAGCGGAACCACAGATACGCAGTATTTT.